This T cell receptor beta chain was observed in a study of human T cells and chemical hapten exposure. The overall study: Alopecia areata, totalis or universalis affected patients, mainly female.

Broader study findings: Relative to controls, expanded TCRs formed significantly more large CDR3 similarity clusters.

Germline CDR1 is SEHNR and CDR2 is FQNEAQ (reference sequence). This CDR3 region has 15 residues. The junction had 12 bases not matched to a gene; V was cut back by 7 bases and J by 6 bases. This clonotype has more than one count but fewer than ten. Its antigen is not identified. The time point: patch test 1, 2 weeks after DPC sensitization. Treatment indicated: therapeutic diphenylcyclopropenone sensitization with weekly scalp DPC. Separate cDNA molecules received unique molecular identifiers, which the library attached to them. TCRdb reprocessed the RACE reads via MiXCR and lists one record per CDR3 protein. This sample has about 100,000 distinct CDR3 sequences, with 9.5% to 12% found just once.

The rearrangement joins TRBV7-9 to TRBJ1-2, with TRBD1 matching 9 bases. This clonotype originated in a woman aged 35 to 49 with alopecia areata. Some clones in this sample may be carry-over from other donors' samples. The sequencing here drew on whole blood, taken in connection with sensitization to the hapten diphenylcyclopropenone (DPC). CDR3 coding DNA: TGTGCCAGCACCCCAGACCGGGACAGGGTACATGGCTACACCTTC. It translates to CASTPDRDRVHGYTF.